Shown below are 15 T cell receptor beta chains from a single sample sequenced in a study of CD8 T cells in ankylosing spondylitis. General study points: It appeared that ankylosing spondylitis blood was characterized by a TCR beta motif of under ten highly homologous variants.

No cognate antigen is known for these TCRs. TCRdb ran MiXCR on the 5' RACE reads and lists one entry per CDR3 protein. The table shows some 840,000 distinct CDR3 sequences, with 12% occurring only once. The material sequenced was blood, either unsorted or a sorted T cell fraction (not recorded which). The receptors originated from a male donor with ankylosing spondylitis.

The chain couples TRBV20-1 to TRBJ2-4; 7 bases agree with TRBD2. CDR1 is DFQATT and CDR2 is SNEGSKA in the germline V gene (reference sequence). V trimming: 6 bases; J trimming: 0 bases; junction bases outside the gene matches: 8. There are 15 residues in the CDR3. The CDR3 loop reads CSAWGRELAKNIQYF. The CDR3 DNA reads as TGCAGTGCCTGGGGGAGGGAATTAGCCAAAAACATTCAGTACTTC.

V and J are TRBV12-3 or TRBV12-4 and TRBJ1-1; TRBD1 is a possible D gene (6 bases). The germline V and J ends were trimmed by 7 bases and 1 base, with 13 bases remaining between them. There are 14 residues in the CDR3. The CDR3 DNA reads as TGTGCCAGCATACTGGGGGCGGCGAACACTGAAGCTTTCTTT. Translating gives CASILGAANTEAFF.

The chain is built from TRBV5-1 and TRBJ2-5, with 7 bases aligning to TRBD1. CDR1 SGHRS and CDR2 YFSETQ come from the germline V gene. With 4 bases clipped from V and 1 base from J, the junction kept 4 bases outside the gene matches. The CDR3 contains 14 residues. For the CDR3, the DNA is TGCGCCAGCAGCCCGAGGGACAGCCAAGAGACCCAGTACTTC. The encoded protein is CASSPRDSQETQYF.

The chain links TRBV11-2 to TRBJ2-5; the D gene is possibly TRBD1 (6 bases). V was pared by 3 bases and J by 4 bases, with 15 bases between. The germline gives CDR1 SGHAT, CDR2 FQNNGV. This CDR3 is 15 amino acids long. The CDR3 reads CASSLSIQGGETQYF. The CDR3 DNA reads as TGTGCCAGCAGCTTGAGCATACAGGGTGGAGAGACCCAGTACTTC.

A few counts support this clonotype. V and J are TRBV19 and TRBJ1-4, with D perhaps matching TRBD1 (5 bases). Germline values: CDR1 LNHDA, CDR2 SQIVND (reference sequence). The CDR3 length is 14 residues. The germline V and J ends were trimmed by 3 bases and 12 bases, with 17 bases remaining between them. The CDR3 region is CASSMVVGAGELFF. The CDR3, as DNA: TGTGCCAGTAGTATGGTGGTCGGGGCCGGGGAACTGTTTTTT.

As for this clonotype: A much larger clone lies one base from this, so it may be a read error. The genes are TRBV20-1 and TRBJ1-5; perhaps TRBD1 as D (5 bases). Germline lookup yields CDR1 DFQATT and CDR2 SNEGSKA (reference sequence). The CDR3 covers 14 residues. The CDR3 region is CSGLPGASNQPQPF. DNA for the CDR3: TGCAGCGGGCTTCCCGGGGCAAGCAATCAGCCCCAGCCTTTT.

The chain joins TRBV6-1 to TRBJ1-3, with D tentatively TRBD1 (5 bases). The CDR3 covers 15 residues. CDR1 is MNHNS, CDR2 SASEGT, per germline. Trimming stripped 7 bases from V and 5 bases from J, with 18 bases between. In DNA, the CDR3 is TGTGCCAGCACGACACCGAGGGAGGGGAGAAACACCATATATTTT. Protein sequence: CASTTPREGRNTIYF.

The chain combines TRBV28 with TRBJ1-2; D may be TRBD1 (5 bases). The CDR3 is made up of 12 amino acids. The V gene's germline CDR1 is MDHEN and CDR2 SYDVKM. V gave up 4 bases and J gave up 8 bases, with 11 bases separating them. DNA for the CDR3: TGTGCCAGCAGTTACGGGGCGACGGGCTACACCTTC. It is translated as CASSYGATGYTF.

Many counts were recorded for this clonotype. V and J are TRBV10-3 and TRBJ1-2, with a tentative D call TRBD1 (5 bases). V lost 8 bases and J 7 bases, leaving 14 bases between the germline ends. Germline CDR1 reads ENHRY; CDR2 reads SYGVKD. This CDR3 has 12 residues. In DNA form, the CDR3 reads TGTGCCATCCAACCTCTAGACAGTGGCTACACCTTC. Translation: CAIQPLDSGYTF.

This clonotype was seen a handful of times. CDR3 region: CASTLGDNSPLHF. In DNA form, the CDR3 reads TGTGCCAGCACCCTGGGCGACAATTCACCCCTCCACTTT. The V and J genes are TRBV13 and TRBJ1-6; no firm D call. CDR1 is PRHDT and CDR2 is FYEKMQ in the germline V gene (reference sequence). Trimming left V 7 bases short and J 7 bases short, with 11 bases between. The CDR3 is made up of 13 amino acids.

There are a few counts of this clonotype. J is TRBJ1-6 and V is TRBV7-6, with a possible D match to TRBD1 (6 bases). Germline CDR1 and CDR2: SGHVS and FNYEAQ. CDR3 length: 15 amino acids. The V gene lost 6 bases and the J gene lost 7 bases, with 16 bases spanning the gap. The CDR3 DNA follows: TGTGCCAGCAGTTCTTCTGGGGGCGGAAATTCACCCCTCCACTTT. Translation gives CASSSSGGGNSPLHF.

The chain is built from TRBV20-1 and TRBJ2-7; D is ambiguous. This CDR3 has 12 residues. Per germline, CDR1 DFQATT and CDR2 SNEGSKA (reference sequence). V dropped 2 bases and J dropped 4 bases, with 9 bases sitting between them. As DNA, the CDR3 is TGCAGTGCTAGATCATCGGCTTACGAGCAGTACTTC. This translates into CSARSSAYEQYF.

The chain has TRBV5-6 and TRBJ2-1; D tentatively fits TRBD1 or TRBD2 (5 bases each). Germline V lookup: CDR1 SGHDT, CDR2 YYEEEE. CDR3 length equals 13 residues. The V gene lost 4 bases and the J gene lost 8 bases, with 13 bases spanning the gap. The CDR3 protein is CASSAPGTDEQFF. CDR3 coding DNA: TGTGCCAGCAGCGCCCCAGGGACCGATGAGCAGTTCTTC. Filled out from reference TRBV5-6 and TRBJ2-1, the complete variable domain reads DAGVTQSPTHLIKTRGQQVTLRCSPKSGHDTVSWYQQALGQGPQFIFQYYEEEERQRGNFPDRFSGHQFPNYSSELNVNALLLGDSALYLCASSAPGTDEQFFGPGTRLTVL.

The chain combines TRBV10-3 with TRBJ1-2; D is uncertain. The CDR3 consists of 15 residues. CDR1 is ENHRY and CDR2 is SYGVKD in the germline V gene. Trimming took off 0 bases at V and 5 bases at J, with 13 bases between the two ends. CDR3: CAISESVEGRYGYTF. The CDR3 region has the DNA TGTGCCATCAGTGAGTCAGTGGAGGGAAGATATGGCTACACCTTC.

This clonotype was seen more than once but under ten times. The V call is TRBV6-1, the J call TRBJ2-5, with TRBD1 as a possible D gene (5 bases). This CDR3 spans 13 amino acids. CDR1 is MNHNS, CDR2 SASEGT, per germline. Trimming pared 11 bases from V and 2 bases from J, leaving 15 bases between. The CDR3 region has the DNA TGTGCCTCTCGTCGTCGGACACAAGAGACCCAGTACTTC. This gives the protein CASRRRTQETQYF.